The 30 T cell receptor beta chains presented below share a single source sample, sequenced in a study of T-cell reconstitution after alpha-beta-depleted transplantation in children. Unique molecular identifiers were used to barcode this TCRbeta library. TCRdb recomputed calls from the PCR reads with MiXCR, one row per CDR3 protein. Of about 350,000 distinct CDR3 sequences detected, about 16% appear once; the ten largest clones hold roughly two fifths. Sequencing used PBMCs, mostly from graft donor cells, obtained 360 days after TCRalphabeta/CD19-depleted stem cell transplant. These receptors originate from a male patient under 10 years old who had a stem cell transplant for acute lymphoblastic leukemia, so the T cells may come from the graft donor.

Many counts were recorded for this clonotype. The chain couples TRBV14 to TRBJ2-7, with TRBD2 matching 10 bases. From germline, CDR1 is SGHDN and CDR2 FVKESK. The length of the CDR3 is 19 residues. J gave up 5 bases and V 0 bases, and 16 bases lay outside the gene matches. The CDR3 loop is CASSQDHGLAVFGAHEQYF. CDR3 nucleotide sequence: TGTGCCAGCAGCCAAGATCATGGACTAGCGGTTTTCGGGGCCCACGAGCAGTACTTC.

This clonotype was observed a few times. J is TRBJ2-1 and V is TRBV10-3; TRBD2 agrees at 7 bases. The CDR3 sequence is 17 residues long. V was pared by 2 bases and J by 4 bases, with 11 bases of the junction left unmatched. The germline gives CDR1 ENHRY, CDR2 SYGVKD. The DNA of the CDR3 is TGTGCCATCAGTGAGACACTGACTAGCCCTGCTTACAATGAGCAGTTCTTC. It translates to CAISETLTSPAYNEQFF.

The chain links TRBV4-3 to TRBJ2-7; possible D gene TRBD1, 6 bases. The CDR3 is 15 amino acids. Germline V gene sequence: CDR1 LGHNA, CDR2 YSLEER. The germline V and J ends were trimmed by 1 base and 3 bases, with 13 bases remaining between them. This CDR3 is CASSQGTGQVYEQYF. The CDR3 region has the DNA TGCGCCAGCAGCCAAGGGACGGGACAAGTCTACGAGCAGTACTTC.

This clonotype was observed at least ten times. The CDR3 region has the DNA TGTGCCAGCAGCCAAGTTTCCCTAGCGGCGTACAATGAGCAGTTCTTC. It is translated as CASSQVSLAAYNEQFF. The V and J genes are TRBV4-2 and TRBJ2-1, with TRBD2 matching 7 bases. J was trimmed by 4 bases and V by 1 base; bases with no gene match: 7. The germline CDR1 and CDR2 sequences are LGHNA and YNFKEQ. This CDR3 region has 16 residues.

The gene calls are TRBV3-1 and TRBJ2-1, with D hard to call. CDR1 LGHDT and CDR2 YNNKEL come from the germline V gene (reference sequence). The CDR3 has 17 amino acids. The V and J ends lost 7 bases and 0 bases respectively, with 19 bases between them. Here the CDR3 DNA reads TGTGCCAGCACCCATACGGGCCCAGGCACCTCCTACAATGAGCAGTTCTTC. This gives the protein CASTHTGPGTSYNEQFF.

The CDR3 sequence is CASSQDPNRQGLHYEQYF. DNA of the CDR3: TGCGCCAGCAGCCAAGACCCTAACCGACAGGGGCTCCACTACGAGCAGTACTTC. V and J are TRBV4-1 and TRBJ2-7, with 8 nucleotides matching TRBD1. Germline CDR1 MGHRA, CDR2 YSYEKL. CDR3 size: 18 residues. V lost 0 bases to trimming and J lost 3 bases; unmatched junction nucleotides: 13.

At least ten counts were recorded for this clonotype. The chain is built from TRBV29-1 and TRBJ2-4; D assignment may be TRBD1 or TRBD2 (6 bases each). V was trimmed by 7 bases and J by 6 bases, leaving 16 bases between them. Germline lookup yields CDR1 SQVTM and CDR2 ANQGSEA. The CDR3 is 13 amino acids. The CDR3 loop is CSAGGGIRNIQYF. The DNA for the CDR3 is TGCAGCGCCGGAGGGGGTATCAGAAACATTCAGTACTTC.

The V gene is TRBV9, the J gene TRBJ2-1, with unresolved D. The CDR3 extends over 13 amino acids. Germline V lookup: CDR1 SGDLS, CDR2 YYNGEE. V lost 4 bases and J lost 8, with 13 bases in between. The CDR3 coding sequence is TGTGCCAGCAGCCCTTCCCTAGGGTATGAGCAGTTCTTC. This codes for CASSPSLGYEQFF.

The chain carries TRBV7-9 and TRBJ1-1; D remains unclear. This CDR3 contains 14 residues. V was shortened by 3 bases and J by 0 bases, with 8 bases between the two germline ends. Germline V lookup: CDR1 SEHNR, CDR2 FQNEAQ (reference sequence). For the CDR3, the DNA is TGTGCCAGCAGCTTCAGCGTAGTGAACACTGAAGCTTTCTTT. It yields the protein CASSFSVVNTEAFF.

The gene calls are TRBV5-1 and TRBJ2-1, with 10 bases matching TRBD2. Germline loops: CDR1 SGHRS, CDR2 YFSETQ. The CDR3 loop spans 15 amino acids. Trimming removed 4 bases from V and 4 bases from J; junction bases left unmatched: 5. The CDR3 DNA reads TGCGCCAGCAGCGAAGCGGGAGGGCTTTACAATGAGCAGTTCTTC. Its translation: CASSEAGGLYNEQFF.

The table lists this clonotype with a few counts. This chain joins TRBV28 and TRBJ2-1; no clear D gene. CDR1 and CDR2 (germline): MDHEN, SYDVKM. Trimming stripped 2 bases from V and 5 bases from J, with 7 bases between. CDR3 length: 13 amino acids. For the CDR3, the DNA is TGTGCCAGCAGTTTAGTCACACACAATGAGCAGTTCTTC. This encodes CASSLVTHNEQFF.

The chain joins TRBV4-3 to TRBJ2-1; the D gene is possibly TRBD2 (6 bases). The germline V and J ends were trimmed by 0 bases and 0 bases, with 12 bases remaining between them. CDR3 length: 17 amino acids. Germline V gene sequence: CDR1 LGHNA, CDR2 YSLEER. The CDR3 DNA sequence: TGCGCCAGCAGCCAAGATGCGGGACCCAGCTCCTACAATGAGCAGTTCTTC. Translating gives CASSQDAGPSSYNEQFF.

This clonotype has more than one count but fewer than ten. This chain uses TRBV28 with TRBJ2-7; 7 bases line up with TRBD1. Germline V lookup: CDR1 MDHEN, CDR2 SYDVKM. There are 15 residues in the CDR3. The V and J ends lost 2 bases and 6 bases, in that order; junction bases with no gene match: 10. The CDR3: CASSLVGQGVGEQYF. As DNA, the CDR3 is TGTGCCAGCAGTTTAGTAGGCCAGGGGGTCGGCGAGCAGTACTTC.

In its sample, this clonotype was seen many times. The V call is TRBV28, the J call TRBJ2-1; 10 bases are a match to TRBD2. CDR1 is MDHEN, CDR2 SYDVKM, per germline. J was trimmed by 3 bases and V by 1 base; bases with no gene match: 6. The CDR3 consists of 17 residues. For the CDR3, the DNA is TGTGCCAGCAGTTTATTTCTAGCGGGAGTAGTCTACAATGAGCAGTTCTTC. It is translated as CASSLFLAGVVYNEQFF.

This clonotype was seen only a few times. The chain links TRBV6-2 or TRBV6-3 to TRBJ2-7, with 9 positions matching TRBD1. CDR3 length: 15 amino acids. Germline lookup yields CDR1 MNHEY and CDR2 SVGEGT. V shed 2 bases and J 2 bases; nucleotides not matched to a gene: 4. CDR3 coding DNA: TGTGCCAGCAGTTACGCACGACAGGGGGCCTACGAGCAGTACTTC. Amino acids: CASSYARQGAYEQYF.

This clonotype came up a few times. V is TRBV28 and J is TRBJ2-1; D perhaps matches TRBD1 (6 bases). Trimming removed 6 bases at V and 4 bases at J, with 31 bases between. Germline CDR1 reads MDHEN; CDR2 reads SYDVKM. This CDR3 has 20 residues. CDR3 residues: CASRSQIDQGGPDLYNEQFF. CDR3 DNA sequence: TGTGCCAGCAGATCCCAGATCGACCAAGGGGGACCCGACCTTTACAATGAGCAGTTCTTC.

V and J are TRBV7-9 and TRBJ2-5, with no clear D. Trimming removed 3 bases from V and 2 bases from J, with 13 bases in between. Germline V gives CDR1 SEHNR, CDR2 FQNEAQ (reference sequence). The CDR3 runs to 15 residues. The CDR3 DNA reads as TGTGCCAGCAGCTTTAGTTGGCAGCTTCAAGAGACCCAGTACTTC. Protein sequence: CASSFSWQLQETQYF.

The sample holds one count of this clonotype. The CDR3 DNA is TGCGCCAGCAGTCGGGGTTTCGACACAGATACGCAGTATTTT. This gives the protein CASSRGFDTDTQYF. V usage is TRBV10-1 and J usage is TRBJ2-3, with D tentatively TRBD2 (5 bases). V lost 5 bases and J 2 bases, leaving 11 bases between the germline ends. Looked up from germline, CDR1 is WNHNN and CDR2 is SYGVQD (reference sequence). The CDR3 covers 14 residues.

A few counts support this clonotype. This chain uses TRBV4-3 with TRBJ2-2; 11 positions agree with TRBD1. Germline V lookup: CDR1 LGHNA, CDR2 YSLEER. J lost 4 bases, V lost 3 bases, and 10 bases had no gene match. The CDR3 loop spans 18 amino acids. CDR3: CASSQGGPGQGVTGELFF. CDR3 nucleotide sequence: TGCGCCAGCAGCCAGGGGGGACCGGGACAGGGGGTCACCGGGGAGCTGTTTTTT.

This clonotype was recorded once. This chain joins TRBV20-1 and TRBJ2-4; D gene ambiguous. V dropped 3 bases and J dropped 0 bases, with 6 bases sitting between them. This CDR3 contains 13 residues. Germline assignment: CDR1 DFQATT and CDR2 SNEGSKA (reference sequence). The CDR3 bases are TGCAGTGCTAGTGTCTTAGCCAAAAACATTCAGTACTTC. It codes for CSASVLAKNIQYF.

This clonotype turned up a few times. The J gene is TRBJ2-1, the V gene TRBV4-1; D not certain. This CDR3 comprises 17 residues. Germline lookup yields CDR1 MGHRA and CDR2 YSYEKL. Deletions cut 1 base from V and 2 bases from J, with 15 bases between. In DNA, the CDR3 is TGCGCCAGCAGCCAAGTCCGGATCGCCGGCCCCTACAATGAGCAGTTCTTC. Its translation is CASSQVRIAGPYNEQFF.

The V and J genes are TRBV29-1 and TRBJ2-1, with 14 bases lining up with TRBD2. V lost 6 bases and J lost 3; bases outside the gene matches: 4. This CDR3 region has 15 residues. The germline V gene has CDR1 SQVTM and CDR2 ANQGSEA. In nucleotides, the CDR3 is TGCAGCGTCCATGGGACTAGCGGGGGCTACAATGAGCAGTTCTTC. Translated, it gives CSVHGTSGGYNEQFF.

This clonotype was picked up many times. V usage is TRBV19 and J usage is TRBJ2-1, with 10 positions matching TRBD2. Germline values: CDR1 LNHDA, CDR2 SQIVND (reference sequence). The V and J ends lost 5 bases and 6 bases, in that order; junction bases with no gene match: 4. This CDR3 comprises 14 residues. The CDR3 spells CASSPWTSGNEQFF. The CDR3 coding sequence is TGTGCCAGTAGTCCTTGGACTAGCGGCAATGAGCAGTTCTTC.

The J gene is TRBJ2-2, the V gene TRBV29-1; 10 nucleotides align to TRBD1. Germline V gives CDR1 SQVTM, CDR2 ANQGSEA. V shed 4 bases, J shed 10 bases, and the junction held 6 bases outside the gene matches. There are 13 residues in the CDR3. The CDR3 loop reads CSVGGTGEEELFF. CDR3 bases: TGCAGCGTTGGTGGGACAGGGGAAGAGGAGCTGTTTTTT.

This clonotype appeared many times. The rearrangement links TRBV28 to TRBJ2-2; D remains ambiguous. This CDR3 is 12 amino acids long. Germline assignment: CDR1 MDHEN and CDR2 SYDVKM. V was cut by 9 bases and J by 1 base, with 6 bases left in between. CDR3 nucleotide sequence: TGTGCCAGTCACAAGAACACCGGGGAGCTGTTTTTT. Amino acid sequence: CASHKNTGELFF.

This clonotype showed up just a few times. The chain joins TRBV24-1 to TRBJ2-1; a possible D gene is TRBD1 (6 bases). Germline V gene data show CDR1 as KGHDR and CDR2 as SFDVKD. The CDR3 contains 13 residues. V gave up 4 bases and J gave up 7 bases, with 10 bases separating them. The CDR3 loop is CATSENRENEQFF. The CDR3 nucleotides read TGTGCCACCAGTGAAAACAGGGAGAATGAGCAGTTCTTC.

This clonotype was detected once. V usage is TRBV7-2 and J usage is TRBJ2-7, with TRBD2 identical over 10 bases. V lost 1 base to trimming and J lost 6 bases; unmatched junction nucleotides: 6. Germline V gene sequence: CDR1 SGHTA, CDR2 FQGNSA. There are 15 residues in the CDR3. Written as DNA, the CDR3 is TGTGCCAGCAGCTTAGGTCCGGGACTAGCGACCGAGCAGTACTTC. Its protein is CASSLGPGLATEQYF.

The rearrangement joins TRBV4-3 to TRBJ2-1; D possibly matches TRBD1 or TRBD2 (6 bases each). CDR3 length equals 16 residues. The V gene lost 1 base and the J gene lost 3 bases, with 13 bases spanning the gap. CDR1 and CDR2 (germline): LGHNA, YSLEER. The CDR3 protein is CASSQGGGFGYNEQFF. The CDR3 region has the DNA TGCGCCAGCAGCCAAGGAGGGGGGTTCGGCTACAATGAGCAGTTCTTC.

This clonotype has more than one count but fewer than ten. The chain has TRBV18 and TRBJ1-1, with a possible D match to TRBD1 (5 bases). The V end was cut by 5 bases, the J end by 3 bases, with 19 bases between. Germline loops: CDR1 KGHSH, CDR2 LQKENI. The CDR3 runs to 16 residues. CDR3 residues: CASSAREGLGDTEAFF. CDR3 DNA sequence: TGTGCCAGCTCAGCTCGGGAGGGGCTCGGAGACACTGAAGCTTTCTTT.

Only a few counts were recorded for this clonotype. The rearrangement joins TRBV6-5 to TRBJ2-1; 8 bases map to TRBD2. The ends lost 3 bases at V and 5 bases at J; junction bases unmatched: 6. Per germline, CDR1 MNHEY and CDR2 SVGAGI. The CDR3 runs to 15 residues. CDR3 sequence (DNA): TGTGCCAGCAGTTATAGACTAGCGAGCAACAATGAGCAGTTCTTC. It specifies CASSYRLASNNEQFF.